This TCR beta chain was captured by sequencing in a study of CD8+ T cells in alopecia areata. Findings of the study overall: Especially in alopecia totalis/universalis, lesional scalp showed greater clonality than normal scalp did. Sequencing of scalp tissue also captures the resident alphabeta T cells of normal skin. Researchers reported that TCR sharing among patients proved less clear than in mice, possibly HLA-linked.

PBMCs were stained for CD3, CD4 and CD8, and CD4+ and CD8+ T cells were sorted. On this clone itself: Antigen unknown.

The authors extracted RNA and reverse transcribed it into cDNA as the sequencing template. Method: immunoSEQ multiplex PCR; TCRdb's copy keeps in-frame clones and lacks some. The sample yields fewer than 110,000 clones, 55% seen once. This TCR came from a human donor in good health. Sequencing was carried out using CD4+ T cells sorted from blood.

The CDR3 DNA reads as TGTGCCAGCAGAGCATCTGGGGCCAACGTCCTGACTTTC. This sequence encodes CASRASGANVLTF. V gene TRBV25-1 combines with J gene TRBJ2-6; D ambiguous. Trimming pared 6 bases from V and 1 base from J, leaving 4 bases between. The CDR3 spans 13 residues. Germline V gives CDR1 MGHDK, CDR2 SYGVNS.